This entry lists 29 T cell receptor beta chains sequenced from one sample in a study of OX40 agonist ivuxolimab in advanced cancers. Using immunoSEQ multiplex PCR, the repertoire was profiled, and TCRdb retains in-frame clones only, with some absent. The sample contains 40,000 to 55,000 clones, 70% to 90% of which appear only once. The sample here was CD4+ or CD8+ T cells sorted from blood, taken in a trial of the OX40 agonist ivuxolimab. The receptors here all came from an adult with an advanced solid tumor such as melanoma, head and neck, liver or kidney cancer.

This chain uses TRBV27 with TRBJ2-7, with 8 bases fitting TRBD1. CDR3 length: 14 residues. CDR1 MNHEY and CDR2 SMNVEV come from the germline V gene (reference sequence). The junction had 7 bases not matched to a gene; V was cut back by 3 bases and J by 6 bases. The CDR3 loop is CASSLAQGVSEQYF. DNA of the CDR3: TGTGCCAGCAGTTTGGCACAGGGGGTTAGCGAGCAGTACTTC.

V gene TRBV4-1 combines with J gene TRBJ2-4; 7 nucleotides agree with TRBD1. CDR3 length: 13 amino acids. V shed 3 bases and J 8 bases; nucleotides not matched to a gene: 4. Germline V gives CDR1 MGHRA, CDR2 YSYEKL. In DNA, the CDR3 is TGCGCCAGCAGCCAGGCGACAGGGCACATTCAGTACTTC. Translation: CASSQATGHIQYF.

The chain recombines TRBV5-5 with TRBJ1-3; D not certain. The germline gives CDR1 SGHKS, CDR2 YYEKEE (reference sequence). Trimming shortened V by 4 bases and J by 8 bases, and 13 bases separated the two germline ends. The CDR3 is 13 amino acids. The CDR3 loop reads CASSPGLRHTIYF. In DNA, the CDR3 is TGTGCCAGCAGCCCTGGACTGCGTCACACCATATATTTT.

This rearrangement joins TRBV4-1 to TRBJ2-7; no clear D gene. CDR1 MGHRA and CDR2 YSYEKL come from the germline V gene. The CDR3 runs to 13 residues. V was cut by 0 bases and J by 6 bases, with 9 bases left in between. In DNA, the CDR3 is TGCGCCAGCAGCCAAGAGACTCCCTCCGAGCAGTACTTC. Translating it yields CASSQETPSEQYF.

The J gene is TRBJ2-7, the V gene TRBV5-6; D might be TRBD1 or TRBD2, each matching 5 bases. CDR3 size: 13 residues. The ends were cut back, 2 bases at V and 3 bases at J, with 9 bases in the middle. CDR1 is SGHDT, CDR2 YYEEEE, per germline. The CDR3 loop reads CASSLGTNYEQYF. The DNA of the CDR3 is TGTGCCAGCAGCTTAGGGACCAACTACGAGCAGTACTTC.

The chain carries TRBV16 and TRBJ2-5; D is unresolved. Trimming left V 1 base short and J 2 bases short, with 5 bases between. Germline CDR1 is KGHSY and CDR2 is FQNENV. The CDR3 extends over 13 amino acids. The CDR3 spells CASSQWQQETQYF. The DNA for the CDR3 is TGTGCCAGCAGCCAATGGCAGCAAGAGACCCAGTACTTC.

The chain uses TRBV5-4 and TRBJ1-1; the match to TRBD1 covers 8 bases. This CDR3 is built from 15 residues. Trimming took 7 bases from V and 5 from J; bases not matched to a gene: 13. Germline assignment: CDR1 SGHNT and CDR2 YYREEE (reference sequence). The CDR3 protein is CASPPAGGGRTEAFF. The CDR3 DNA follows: TGTGCCAGCCCGCCCGCAGGGGGCGGAAGGACTGAAGCTTTCTTT. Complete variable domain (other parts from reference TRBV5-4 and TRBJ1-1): ETGVTQSPTHLIKTRGQQVTLRCSSQSGHNTVSWYQQALGQGPQFIFQYYREEENGRGNFPPRFSGLQFPNYSSELNVNALELDDSALYLCASPPAGGGRTEAFFGQGTRLTVV.

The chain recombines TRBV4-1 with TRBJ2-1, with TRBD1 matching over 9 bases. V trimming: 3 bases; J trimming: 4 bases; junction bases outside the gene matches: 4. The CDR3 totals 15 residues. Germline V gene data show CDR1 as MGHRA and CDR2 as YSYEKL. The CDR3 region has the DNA TGCGCCAGCAGCCAGGGCGGACAGGGGTACAATGAGCAGTTCTTC. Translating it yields CASSQGGQGYNEQFF.

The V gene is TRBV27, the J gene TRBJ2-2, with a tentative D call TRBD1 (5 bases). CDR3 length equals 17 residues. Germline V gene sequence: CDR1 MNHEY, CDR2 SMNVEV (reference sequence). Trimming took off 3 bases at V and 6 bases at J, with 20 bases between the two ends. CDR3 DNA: TGTGCCAGCAGTTTGAGATGGGGCATTCGGTTGTCCGGGGAGCTGTTTTTT. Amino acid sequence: CASSLRWGIRLSGELFF.

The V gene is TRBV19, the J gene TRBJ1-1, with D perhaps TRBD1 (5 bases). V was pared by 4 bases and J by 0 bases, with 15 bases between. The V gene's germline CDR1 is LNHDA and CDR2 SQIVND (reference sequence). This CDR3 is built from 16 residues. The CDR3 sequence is CASSTLGTFVNTEAFF. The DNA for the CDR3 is TGTGCCAGTAGTACCCTCGGGACTTTCGTGAACACTGAAGCTTTCTTT.

This CDR3 is CAISGRDRGLGYEQYF. The CDR3 DNA reads TGTGCCATCAGTGGCCGGGACAGGGGATTAGGGTACGAGCAGTACTTC. The V and J genes are TRBV10-3 and TRBJ2-7; 10 nucleotides agree with TRBD1. The CDR3 spans 16 residues. The V gene end was trimmed by 4 bases and the J gene end by 4 bases; junction bases not matched to a gene: 10. In germline, CDR1 is ENHRY, CDR2 SYGVKD.

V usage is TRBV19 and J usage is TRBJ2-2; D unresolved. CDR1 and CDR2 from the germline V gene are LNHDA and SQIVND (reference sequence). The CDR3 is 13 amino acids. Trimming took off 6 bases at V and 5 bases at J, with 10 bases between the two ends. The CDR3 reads CASRSPQTGELFF. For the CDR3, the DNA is TGTGCCAGTAGATCCCCCCAGACCGGGGAGCTGTTTTTT.

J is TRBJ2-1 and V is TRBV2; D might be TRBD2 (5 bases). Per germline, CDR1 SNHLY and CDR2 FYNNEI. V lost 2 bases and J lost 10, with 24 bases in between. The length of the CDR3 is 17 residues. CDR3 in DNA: TGTGCCAGCAGTGAAAGGTCCTCGACTAACGGGGATCGGGAGCAGTTCTTC. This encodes CASSERSSTNGDREQFF.

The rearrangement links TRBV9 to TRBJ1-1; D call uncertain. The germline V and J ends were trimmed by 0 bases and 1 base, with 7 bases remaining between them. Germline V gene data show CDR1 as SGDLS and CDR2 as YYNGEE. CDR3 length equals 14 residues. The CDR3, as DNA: TGTGCCAGCAGCGTAGCGTGGACGAACACTGAAGCTTTCTTT. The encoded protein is CASSVAWTNTEAFF.

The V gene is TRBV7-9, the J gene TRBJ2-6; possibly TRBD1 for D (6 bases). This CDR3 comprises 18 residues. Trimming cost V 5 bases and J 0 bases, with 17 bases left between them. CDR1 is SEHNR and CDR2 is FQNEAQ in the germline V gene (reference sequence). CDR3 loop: CASSEPGQESSGANVLTF. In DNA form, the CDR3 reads TGTGCCAGCAGCGAACCGGGACAAGAAAGCTCTGGGGCCAACGTCCTGACTTTC.

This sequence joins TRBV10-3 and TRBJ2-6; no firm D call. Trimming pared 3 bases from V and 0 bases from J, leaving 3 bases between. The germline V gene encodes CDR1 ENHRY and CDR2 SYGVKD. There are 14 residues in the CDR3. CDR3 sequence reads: CAISDGSGANVLTF. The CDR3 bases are TGTGCCATCAGTGATGGCTCTGGGGCCAACGTCCTGACTTTC.

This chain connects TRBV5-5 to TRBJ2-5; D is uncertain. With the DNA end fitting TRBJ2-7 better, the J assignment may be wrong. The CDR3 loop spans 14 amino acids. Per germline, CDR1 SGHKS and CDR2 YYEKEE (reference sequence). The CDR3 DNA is TGTGCCAGCAGCTCGTTGACACGTACCTACGAGCAGTACTTC. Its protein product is CASSSLTRTYEQYF.

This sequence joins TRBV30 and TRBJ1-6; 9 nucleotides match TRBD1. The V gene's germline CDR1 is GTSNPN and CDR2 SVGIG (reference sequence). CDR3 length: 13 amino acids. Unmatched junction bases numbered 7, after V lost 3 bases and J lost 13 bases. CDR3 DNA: TGTGCCTGGAGCCGTCCGGGACAGGGCCCCCTCCACTTT. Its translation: CAWSRPGQGPLHF.

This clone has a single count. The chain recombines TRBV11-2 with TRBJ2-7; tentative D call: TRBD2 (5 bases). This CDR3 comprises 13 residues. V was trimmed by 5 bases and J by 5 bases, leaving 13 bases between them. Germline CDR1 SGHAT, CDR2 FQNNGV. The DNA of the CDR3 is TGTGCCAGCAGCCCGAGACCCGGGGACGAGCAGTACTTC. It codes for CASSPRPGDEQYF.

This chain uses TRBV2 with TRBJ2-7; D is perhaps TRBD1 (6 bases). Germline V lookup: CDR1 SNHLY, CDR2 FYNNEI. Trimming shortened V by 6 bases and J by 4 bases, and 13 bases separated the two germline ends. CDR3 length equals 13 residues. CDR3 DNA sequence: TGTGCCAGCAGGAAAATCGGACAGTACGAGCAGTACTTC. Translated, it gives CASRKIGQYEQYF.

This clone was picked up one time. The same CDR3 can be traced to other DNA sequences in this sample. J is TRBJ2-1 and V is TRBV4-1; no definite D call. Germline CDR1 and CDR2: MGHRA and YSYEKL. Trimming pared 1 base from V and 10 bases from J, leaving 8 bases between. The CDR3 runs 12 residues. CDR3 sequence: CASSQGAPEQFF. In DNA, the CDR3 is TGCGCCAGCAGCCAAGGAGCTCCGGAGCAGTTCTTC.

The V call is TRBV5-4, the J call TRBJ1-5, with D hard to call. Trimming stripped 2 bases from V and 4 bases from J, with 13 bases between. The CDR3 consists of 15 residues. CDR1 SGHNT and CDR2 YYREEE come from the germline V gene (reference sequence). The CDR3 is CASSLTPEANQPQHF. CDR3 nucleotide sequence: TGTGCCAGCAGCTTAACGCCCGAGGCGAATCAGCCCCAGCATTTT.

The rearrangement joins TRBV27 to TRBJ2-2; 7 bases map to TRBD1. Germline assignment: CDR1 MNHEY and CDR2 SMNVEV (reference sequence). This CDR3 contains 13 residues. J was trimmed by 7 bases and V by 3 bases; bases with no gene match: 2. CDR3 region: CASSFQGVGELFF. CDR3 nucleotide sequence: TGTGCCAGCAGTTTTCAGGGGGTCGGGGAGCTGTTTTTT.

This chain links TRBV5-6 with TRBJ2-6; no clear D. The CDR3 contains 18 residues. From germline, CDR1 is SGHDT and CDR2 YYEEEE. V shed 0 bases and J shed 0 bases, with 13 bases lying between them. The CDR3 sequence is CASSLEGFRYSGANVLTF. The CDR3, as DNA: TGTGCCAGCAGCTTGGAGGGATTCAGGTACTCTGGGGCCAACGTCCTGACTTTC.

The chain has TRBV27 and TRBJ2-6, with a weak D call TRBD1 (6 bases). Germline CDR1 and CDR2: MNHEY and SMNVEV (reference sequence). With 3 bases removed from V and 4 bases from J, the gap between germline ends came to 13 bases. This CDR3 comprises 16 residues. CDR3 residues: CASSFLQGTGANVLTF. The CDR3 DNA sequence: TGTGCCAGCAGTTTCCTACAGGGTACCGGGGCCAACGTCCTGACTTTC.

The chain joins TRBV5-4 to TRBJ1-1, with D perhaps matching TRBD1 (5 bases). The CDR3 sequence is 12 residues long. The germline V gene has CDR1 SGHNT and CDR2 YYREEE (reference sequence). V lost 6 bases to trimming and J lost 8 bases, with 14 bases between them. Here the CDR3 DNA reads TGTGCCAGCACGGCCCCCGAGGGGGAAGCTTTCTTT. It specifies CASTAPEGEAFF. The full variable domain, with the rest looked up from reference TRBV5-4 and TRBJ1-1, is ETGVTQSPTHLIKTRGQQVTLRCSSQSGHNTVSWYQQALGQGPQFIFQYYREEENGRGNFPPRFSGLQFPNYSSELNVNALELDDSALYLCASTAPEGEAFFGQGTRLTVV.

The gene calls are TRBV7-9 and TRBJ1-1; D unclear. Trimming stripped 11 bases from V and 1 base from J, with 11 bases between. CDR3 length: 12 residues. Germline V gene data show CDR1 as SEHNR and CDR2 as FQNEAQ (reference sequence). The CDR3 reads CACSLGNTEAFF. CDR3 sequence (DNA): TGTGCCTGCTCTTTGGGGAACACTGAAGCTTTCTTT.

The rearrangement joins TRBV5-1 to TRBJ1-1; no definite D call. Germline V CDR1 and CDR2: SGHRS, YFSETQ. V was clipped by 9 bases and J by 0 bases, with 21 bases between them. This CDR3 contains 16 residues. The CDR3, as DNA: TGCGCCACCAAACCCGAAGGACTGATTTTGAACACTGAAGCTTTCTTT. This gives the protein CATKPEGLILNTEAFF.

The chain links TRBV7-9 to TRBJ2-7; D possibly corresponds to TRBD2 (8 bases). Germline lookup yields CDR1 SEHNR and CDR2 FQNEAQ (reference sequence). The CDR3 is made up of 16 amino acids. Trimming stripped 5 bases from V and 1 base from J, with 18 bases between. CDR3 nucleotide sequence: TGTGCCAGCAGCGAGGACAGGACTAGCAGTTCCTACGAGCAGTACTTC. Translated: CASSEDRTSSSYEQYF.